This passage covers 31 T cell receptor beta chains from one sample sequenced in a study of CD8+CD57+ T cells in acquired aplastic anemia. It was patients with CD8+CD57+ cell expansion by flow cytometry who were chosen for sequencing. TCR beta VDJ and CDR3 were profiled, and genomic DNA was the template. MiXCR, run by TCRdb on the reads, gives a single entry per CDR3 protein. The sample records roughly 260,000 distinct CDR3 sequences, around 43% being singletons. The sample was sorted CD4+, CD8+, or CD8+CD57+ T cells (not recorded which) from PBMCs. Receptor source: a human donor with aplastic anemia.

This clonotype appeared many times. The chain joins TRBV20-1 to TRBJ2-6; 9 bases align to TRBD1. Germline V gene data show CDR1 as DFQATT and CDR2 as SNEGSKA (reference sequence). The CDR3 consists of 19 residues. J lost 0 bases, V lost 2 bases, and 11 bases had no gene match. CDR3 in amino acids: CSARSTGTGISSGANVLTF. CDR3 sequence (DNA): TGCAGTGCTAGAAGCACCGGGACAGGGATTTCCTCTGGGGCCAACGTCCTGACTTTC.

Concerning this clonotype itself: At one of its ends the junction is not consistent with the germline gene, which may arise from a read error. V is TRBV10-2 and J is TRBJ1-6; possible D gene TRBD1, 5 bases. CDR1 and CDR2 (germline): WSHSY, SAAADI. This CDR3 comprises 14 residues. CDR3 residues: CAISPTGINSPLHF. CDR3 in DNA: TGTGCCATCAGCCCAACAGGTATCAATTCACCCCTCCACTTT.

This clonotype was counted at least ten times. The chain has TRBV7-9 and TRBJ2-1; D is perhaps TRBD1 or TRBD2 (6 bases each). Germline CDR1 reads SEHNR; CDR2 reads FQNEAQ (reference sequence). This CDR3 comprises 14 residues. Trimming stripped 1 base from V and 8 bases from J, with 12 bases between. CDR3 sequence reads: CASSLVGGKDEQFF. The CDR3 DNA is TGTGCCAGCAGCTTAGTGGGGGGCAAGGATGAGCAGTTCTTC.

This clonotype was seen many times. V gene TRBV9 combines with J gene TRBJ2-7; TRBD1 aligns across 9 bases. After removal of 2 bases from V and 3 bases from J, the junction contained 3 bases not matched to a gene. The CDR3 extends over 14 amino acids. CDR1 and CDR2 (germline): SGDLS, YYNGEE. In nucleotides, the CDR3 is TGTGCCAGCAGCGTGGGACAGGGCCACTACGAGCAGTACTTC. It translates to CASSVGQGHYEQYF.

Many counts were recorded for this clonotype. The chain links TRBV28 to TRBJ2-2; no reliable D call. Germline assignment: CDR1 MDHEN and CDR2 SYDVKM. Trimming left V 2 bases short and J 7 bases short, with 5 bases between. This CDR3 has 12 amino acids. The chain's CDR3 is CASSLEGGELFF. As DNA, the CDR3 is TGTGCCAGCAGTTTAGAAGGCGGGGAGCTGTTTTTT.

This clonotype was seen a handful of times. The chain recombines TRBV6-2 or TRBV6-3 with TRBJ2-2; D not certain. CDR3 size: 12 residues. Germline CDR1 is MNHEY and CDR2 is SVGEGT. Trimming took off 5 bases at V and 6 bases at J, with 7 bases between the two ends. The CDR3 DNA sequence: TGTGCCAGCAGTCGATTATCCGGGGAGCTGTTTTTT. It specifies CASSRLSGELFF.

V and J are TRBV4-1 and TRBJ2-7, with TRBD1 matching over 8 bases. V lost 2 bases and J lost 7; bases outside the gene matches: 10. Germline values: CDR1 MGHRA, CDR2 YSYEKL. The CDR3 covers 15 residues. The CDR3 protein is CASSQRTGMGWEQYF. The DNA for the CDR3 is TGCGCCAGCAGCCAACGGACAGGGATGGGATGGGAGCAGTACTTC.

The V call is TRBV2, the J call TRBJ1-2; D is unresolved. The CDR3 covers 14 residues. Trimming stripped 2 bases from V and 2 bases from J, with 9 bases between. The germline V gene encodes CDR1 SNHLY and CDR2 FYNNEI. CDR3 in amino acids: CASSEQDTNYGYTF. CDR3 DNA: TGTGCCAGCAGTGAACAGGATACAAACTATGGCTACACCTTC. Full variable domain (rest looked up from reference TRBV2 and TRBJ1-2): EPEVTQTPSHQVTQMGQEVILRCVPISNHLYFYWYRQILGQKVEFLVSFYNNEISEKSEIFDDQFSVERPDGSNFTLKIRSTKLEDSAMYFCASSEQDTNYGYTFGSGTRLTVV.

Remarks on this clonotype: A much more abundant neighbour one base away suggests this may be a read error. This rearrangement joins TRBV5-1 to TRBJ1-2; no reliable D call. Trimming left V 2 bases short and J 6 bases short, with 17 bases between. Germline values: CDR1 SGHRS, CDR2 YFSETQ. The CDR3 runs 15 residues. The CDR3 nucleotides are TGCGCCAGCAGCTTATTAGGCTCCCGGGTCCATGGCTACACCTTC. Translation: CASSLLGSRVHGYTF.

There are a few counts of this clonotype. V and J are TRBV27 and TRBJ1-5, with D unclear. Germline V lookup: CDR1 MNHEY, CDR2 SMNVEV (reference sequence). With 8 bases removed from V and 2 bases from J, the gap between germline ends came to 10 bases. This CDR3 is 13 amino acids long. The CDR3: CASAPGGNQPQHF. The CDR3 DNA reads TGTGCCAGCGCCCCCGGGGGCAATCAGCCCCAGCATTTT.

V usage is TRBV10-3 and J usage is TRBJ2-7, with 9 bases matching TRBD1. This CDR3 has 15 amino acids. CDR1 is ENHRY and CDR2 is SYGVKD in the germline V gene. V lost 3 bases and J lost 2; bases outside the gene matches: 5. The CDR3 sequence is CAISEGDRGTYEQYF. The CDR3 bases are TGTGCCATCAGTGAAGGAGACAGGGGGACCTACGAGCAGTACTTC.

This clonotype was seen ten or more times. The V gene is TRBV5-6, the J gene TRBJ2-7; TRBD1 or TRBD2 may be the D gene (5 bases each). Germline CDR1 and CDR2: SGHDT and YYEEEE. The CDR3 spans 13 residues. V lost 0 bases and J lost 7, with 11 bases in between. The CDR3 loop is CASSLGGVGEQYF. The CDR3 bases are TGTGCCAGCAGCTTGGGAGGGGTAGGGGAGCAGTACTTC. Based on the CDR3 plus reference TRBV5-6 and TRBJ2-7, the full variable domain is DAGVTQSPTHLIKTRGQQVTLRCSPKSGHDTVSWYQQALGQGPQFIFQYYEEEERQRGNFPDRFSGHQFPNYSSELNVNALLLGDSALYLCASSLGGVGEQYFGPGTRLTVT.

This clonotype was picked up a small number of times. The chain carries TRBV30 and TRBJ1-1; a weak D match, TRBD1 (6 bases). The CDR3 runs 14 residues. Trimming removed 0 bases from V and 7 bases from J, with 15 bases in between. CDR1 and CDR2 (germline): GTSNPN, SVGIG (reference sequence). The CDR3 region is CAWSVGAGADEAFF. For the CDR3, the DNA is TGTGCCTGGAGTGTGGGGGCGGGGGCTGATGAAGCTTTCTTT.

This chain joins TRBV7-2 and TRBJ2-7; the D gene is possibly TRBD2 (8 bases). The ends were cut back, 6 bases at V and 2 bases at J, with 20 bases in the middle. Germline-derived CDR1 and CDR2 are SGHTA and FQGNSA. CDR3 size: 16 residues. This CDR3 is CASRSGGGTSAYEQYF. CDR3 nucleotides: TGTGCCAGCAGGTCAGGGGGGGGGACTAGTGCCTACGAGCAGTACTTC.

V gene TRBV2 combines with J gene TRBJ1-6; D possibly corresponds to TRBD1 (6 bases). V gave up 10 bases and J gave up 7 bases, with 11 bases separating them. This CDR3 comprises 12 residues. Germline V gives CDR1 SNHLY, CDR2 FYNNEI. The DNA of the CDR3 is TGTGCCACCCGAACAGGGAATTCACCCCTCCACTTT. Translation gives CATRTGNSPLHF. The entire variable domain, with the rest obtained from reference TRBV2 and TRBJ1-6, is as follows: EPEVTQTPSHQVTQMGQEVILRCVPISNHLYFYWYRQILGQKVEFLVSFYNNEISEKSEIFDDQFSVERPDGSNFTLKIRSTKLEDSAMYFCATRTGNSPLHFGNGTRLTVT.

The sample holds one count of this clonotype. The rearrangement joins TRBV25-1 to TRBJ1-4; no definite D call. The germline V gene has CDR1 MGHDK and CDR2 SYGVNS. Trimming shortened V by 2 bases and J by 8 bases, and 12 bases separated the two germline ends. The CDR3 runs to 14 residues. CDR3 nucleotide sequence: TGTGCCAGCAGTGAAGGAGGGAGTGGAGAAAAACTGTTTTTT. It translates to CASSEGGSGEKLFF.

V is TRBV15 and J is TRBJ1-6; 8 positions match TRBD1. The V and J ends lost 4 bases and 7 bases, in that order; junction bases with no gene match: 12. The V gene's germline CDR1 is LNHNV and CDR2 YYDKDF (reference sequence). The CDR3 is 17 amino acids. The CDR3 region is CATSTESPGQDNSPLHF. CDR3 nucleotides: TGTGCCACCAGCACCGAAAGTCCGGGACAGGACAATTCACCCCTCCACTTT.

This clonotype was detected ten times or more. This chain links TRBV10-3 with TRBJ2-7; D gene uncertain. V lost 3 bases to trimming and J lost 0 bases, with 12 bases between them. The CDR3 length is 15 residues. Germline-derived CDR1 and CDR2 are ENHRY and SYGVKD. CDR3 nucleotides: TGTGCCATCAGTGACAGGTCTGTGAGCTCCTACGAGCAGTACTTC. The encoded protein is CAISDRSVSSYEQYF.

The rearrangement uses TRBV4-1 and TRBJ2-7; D remains unclear. The CDR3 loop spans 13 amino acids. Trimming took 2 bases from V and 3 from J, leaving 8 bases between them. CDR1 is MGHRA and CDR2 is YSYEKL in the germline V gene. CDR3 protein: CASSQSRYYEQYF. The CDR3 coding sequence is TGCGCCAGCAGCCAAAGTCGGTACTACGAGCAGTACTTC.

This chain joins TRBV29-1 and TRBJ1-2; no clear D gene. V was clipped by 4 bases and J by 8 bases, with 8 bases between them. The germline V gene has CDR1 SQVTM and CDR2 ANQGSEA. The CDR3 runs 10 residues. CDR3 amino acids: CSVGGNGYTF. CDR3 DNA: TGCAGCGTTGGAGGGAACGGCTACACCTTC.

This clonotype was detected a few times. This chain links TRBV24-1 with TRBJ2-7; the D is unclear. V shed 9 bases and J shed 3 bases, with 8 bases lying between them. Germline loops: CDR1 KGHDR, CDR2 SFDVKD. The CDR3 extends over 11 amino acids. The CDR3 is CATGPGYEQYF. CDR3 DNA: TGTGCCACCGGTCCTGGCTACGAGCAGTACTTC.

In this sample, this clonotype turned up many times. The chain couples TRBV9 to TRBJ2-3; D might be TRBD1 or TRBD2, each matching 5 bases. V was shortened by 4 bases and J by 2 bases, with 20 bases between the two germline ends. The CDR3 consists of 17 residues. Germline loops: CDR1 SGDLS, CDR2 YYNGEE. The CDR3 region is CASSSGAVWGDTDTQYF. CDR3 coding DNA: TGTGCCAGCAGCTCCGGGGCCGTATGGGGCGACACAGATACGCAGTATTTT. Combining the CDR3 with reference TRBV9 and TRBJ2-3 gives the whole variable domain DSGVTQTPKHLITATGQRVTLRCSPRSGDLSVYWYQQSLDQGLQFLIQYYNGEERAKGNILERFSAQQFPDLHSELNLSSLELGDSALYFCASSSGAVWGDTDTQYFGPGTRLTVL.

This clonotype was seen ten or more times. The chain employs TRBV6-4 and TRBJ2-3; 11 bases are shared with TRBD2. CDR1 and CDR2 (germline): MRHNA, SNTAGT. The CDR3 loop spans 17 amino acids. Germline trimming cut 0 bases from V and 0 bases from J; bases unmatched to any gene: 2. The CDR3 loop is CASSDSGLAASTDTQYF. CDR3 nucleotide sequence: TGTGCCAGCAGTGACTCGGGACTAGCGGCTAGCACAGATACGCAGTATTTT.

The chain is built from TRBV10-3 and TRBJ1-2, with D uncertain. V lost 7 bases and J lost 5, with 14 bases in between. The CDR3 consists of 13 residues. Per germline, CDR1 ENHRY and CDR2 SYGVKD. CDR3 in amino acids: CAIISQLGYGYTF. The CDR3 DNA follows: TGTGCCATCATTTCTCAGTTGGGGTATGGCTACACCTTC.

The CDR3: CASSERLPDYGYTF. DNA of the CDR3: TGCGCCAGCAGTGAACGGTTGCCCGACTATGGCTACACCTTC. The chain combines TRBV10-2 with TRBJ1-2, with D unclear. From germline, CDR1 is WSHSY and CDR2 SAAADI. The CDR3 spans 14 residues. Trimming removed 3 bases from V and 3 bases from J, with 11 bases in between.

This clonotype came up a few times. The chain links TRBV9 to TRBJ1-6; D not resolved. The germline V gene encodes CDR1 SGDLS and CDR2 YYNGEE. The CDR3 is 14 amino acids. The V end lost 0 bases, the J end lost 7 bases, and 8 bases lay between the germline ends. The CDR3 loop reads CASSVGGRNSPLHF. The CDR3 nucleotides read TGTGCCAGCAGCGTAGGGGGTAGGAATTCACCCCTCCACTTT. Complete variable domain (other parts from reference TRBV9 and TRBJ1-6): DSGVTQTPKHLITATGQRVTLRCSPRSGDLSVYWYQQSLDQGLQFLIQYYNGEERAKGNILERFSAQQFPDLHSELNLSSLELGDSALYFCASSVGGRNSPLHFGNGTRLTVT.

This chain connects TRBV13 to TRBJ1-1; D gene unclear. From germline, CDR1 is PRHDT and CDR2 FYEKMQ (reference sequence). CDR3 size: 15 residues. The V and J ends lost 3 bases and 3 bases respectively, with 14 bases between them. The DNA of the CDR3 is TGTGCCAGCAGCTTGGACGGGGAAGGCTACACTGAAGCTTTCTTT. It translates to CASSLDGEGYTEAFF.

This clonotype was picked up many times. The V call is TRBV7-9, the J call TRBJ2-7; no reliable D call. V lost 1 base and J 6 bases, leaving 7 bases between the germline ends. The length of the CDR3 is 12 residues. CDR1 and CDR2 (germline): SEHNR, FQNEAQ (reference sequence). This CDR3 reads CASSLDVPEQYF. CDR3 nucleotides: TGTGCCAGCAGCTTAGATGTCCCCGAGCAGTACTTC.

J is TRBJ2-3 and V is TRBV6-1, with unresolved D. CDR3 length: 14 residues. The V gene's germline CDR1 is MNHNS and CDR2 SASEGT. With 2 bases removed from V and 1 base from J, the gap between germline ends came to 7 bases. CDR3 in amino acids: CASSENMGTDTQYF. The CDR3 DNA sequence: TGTGCCAGCAGTGAAAATATGGGCACAGATACGCAGTATTTT.

This clonotype was recorded at least ten times. V and J are TRBV6-5 and TRBJ1-2; D is unresolved. Deletions cut 2 bases from V and 10 bases from J, with 11 bases between. Germline V gene sequence: CDR1 MNHEY, CDR2 SVGAGI. The CDR3 has 12 residues. The CDR3 spells CASSYGPLDYTF. The DNA of the CDR3 is TGTGCCAGCAGTTACGGGCCATTGGACTACACCTTC.

The chain employs TRBV5-8 and TRBJ2-3, with 11 bases matching TRBD2. The CDR3 length is 16 residues. Trimming took 1 base from V and 3 from J; bases not matched to a gene: 4. Germline V gene sequence: CDR1 SGHTS, CDR2 YDEGEE. The CDR3 DNA sequence: TGTGCCAGCAGCTTGTTTACTAGCGGGAGAACAGATACGCAGTATTTT. Translating gives CASSLFTSGRTDTQYF.